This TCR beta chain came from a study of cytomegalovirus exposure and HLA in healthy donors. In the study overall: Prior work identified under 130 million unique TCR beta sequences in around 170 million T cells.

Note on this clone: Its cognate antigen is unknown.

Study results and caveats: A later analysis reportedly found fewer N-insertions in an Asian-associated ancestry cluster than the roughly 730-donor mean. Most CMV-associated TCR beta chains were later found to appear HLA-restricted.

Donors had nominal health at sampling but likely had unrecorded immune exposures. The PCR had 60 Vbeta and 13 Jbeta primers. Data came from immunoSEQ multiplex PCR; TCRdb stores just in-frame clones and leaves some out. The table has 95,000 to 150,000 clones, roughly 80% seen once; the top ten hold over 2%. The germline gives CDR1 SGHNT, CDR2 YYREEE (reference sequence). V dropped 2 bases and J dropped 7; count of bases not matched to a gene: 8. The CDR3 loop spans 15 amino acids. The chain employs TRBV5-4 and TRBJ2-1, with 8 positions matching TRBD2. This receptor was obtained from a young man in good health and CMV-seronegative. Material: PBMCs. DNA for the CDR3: TGTGCCAGCAGCTTTAACGCGGGGGGTTTTAATGAGCAGTTCTTC. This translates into CASSFNAGGFNEQFF.